This TCR beta chain was profiled in a study of control samples from healthy donors and cancer patients. There are 17 residues in the CDR3. V was cut by 0 bases and J by 2 bases, with 15 bases left in between. Germline CDR1 is SEHNR and CDR2 is FQNEAQ (reference sequence). Method: immunoSEQ multiplex PCR; TCRdb's copy keeps in-frame clones and lacks some. The sample consists of about 140,000 clones, roughly 89% of them appearing once. The sequence came from a man younger than 40 in good health. The sequenced material came from blood. V is TRBV7-9 and J is TRBJ2-3; D is uncertain. CDR3 in DNA: TGTGCCAGCAGCTTAGCGAGGACCCCCCGTCCCACAGATACGCAGTATTTT. Residues: CASSLARTPRPTDTQYF.